A single sample gave rise to the 15 T cell receptor beta chains below, sequenced in a study of blood T cell repertoires in COVID-19. The protocol was immunoSEQ multiplex PCR, while the TCRdb copy is restricted to in-frame clones and leaves out a portion. The sample records around 78,000 clones, under 85% being singletons. Sample: peripheral blood. The receptors come from a human donor in a cohort sampled during active COVID-19.

This rearrangement joins TRBV7-2 to TRBJ1-4, with D hard to call. V lost 5 bases to trimming and J lost 2 bases, with 6 bases between them. Looked up from germline, CDR1 is SGHTA and CDR2 is FQGNSA. This CDR3 comprises 13 residues. The CDR3 DNA follows: TGTGCCAGCAGCCAATCCACTAATGAAAAACTGTTTTTT. Translated: CASSQSTNEKLFF.

The J gene is TRBJ1-5, the V gene TRBV4-1; 10 bases fit TRBD1. J lost 0 bases, V lost 4 bases, and 9 bases had no gene match. Per germline, CDR1 MGHRA and CDR2 YSYEKL. This CDR3 spans 18 amino acids. CDR3 DNA sequence: TGCGCCAGCAGCCCGGGACAGGGGACGGTGGGTAGCAATCAGCCCCAGCATTTT. Its translation: CASSPGQGTVGSNQPQHF.

CDR3 bases: TGTGCCAGCAGTGGACAGGGGGACTTCCAGCCCCAGCATTTT. Protein product: CASSGQGDFQPQHF. The chain joins TRBV2 to TRBJ1-5; 9 bases agree with TRBD1. CDR1 is SNHLY, CDR2 FYNNEI, per germline. This CDR3 spans 14 amino acids. V was pared by 4 bases and J by 7 bases, with 5 bases of the junction left unmatched.

The chain carries TRBV7-9 and TRBJ2-1, with TRBD1 identical over 9 bases. V lost 0 bases and J lost 5; bases outside the gene matches: 5. Per the germline V gene, CDR1 is SEHNR and CDR2 is FQNEAQ (reference sequence). This CDR3 spans 16 amino acids. CDR3 DNA sequence: TGTGCCAGCAGCTTAGCGTTTGGGACAGGGCACAATGAGCAGTTCTTC. Its translation is CASSLAFGTGHNEQFF.

The chain couples TRBV18 to TRBJ1-3; TRBD1 matches 8 bases. Germline-derived CDR1 and CDR2 are KGHSH and LQKENI. The CDR3 contains 13 residues. With 2 bases clipped from V and 8 bases from J, the junction kept 2 bases outside the gene matches. The DNA for the CDR3 is TGTGCCAGCTCACCAGGACAGGGTGACACCATATATTTT. This codes for CASSPGQGDTIYF.

The V gene is TRBV4-1, the J gene TRBJ2-2, with D possibly TRBD2 on 5 matching bases. V dropped 0 bases and J dropped 2 bases, with 13 bases sitting between them. CDR1 and CDR2 from the germline V gene are MGHRA and YSYEKL. The CDR3 is 17 residues long. The CDR3 nucleotides read TGCGCCAGCAGCCAAGAGTGGATCGGGATAAACACCGGGGAGCTGTTTTTT. Amino acid sequence: CASSQEWIGINTGELFF.

The chain carries TRBV7-2 and TRBJ2-2; TRBD2 aligns across 9 bases. The CDR3 consists of 19 residues. Trimming removed 5 bases from V and 5 bases from J; junction bases left unmatched: 18. CDR1 and CDR2 from the germline V gene are SGHTA and FQGNSA. The CDR3 DNA is TGTGCCAGCAGCCCCCTGGGGCTAGCGGGGAGGCTTAGGACCGGGGAGCTGTTTTTT. Protein sequence: CASSPLGLAGRLRTGELFF.

The chain uses TRBV19 and TRBJ2-7; TRBD1 is a possible D gene (6 bases). V was trimmed by 6 bases and J by 2 bases, leaving 11 bases between them. Germline assignment: CDR1 LNHDA and CDR2 SQIVND (reference sequence). The CDR3 length is 13 residues. The chain's CDR3 is CASSPRGTYEQYF. The CDR3 DNA follows: TGTGCCAGTAGCCCCAGGGGCACCTACGAGCAGTACTTC.

The chain combines TRBV6-2 or TRBV6-3 with TRBJ2-5; 9 positions agree with TRBD1. CDR1 is MNHEY and CDR2 is SVGEGT in the germline V gene. The CDR3 runs 16 residues. J was trimmed by 5 bases and V by 0 bases; bases with no gene match: 7. Here the CDR3 reads CASSYSIGTGYETQYF. Here the CDR3 DNA reads TGTGCCAGCAGTTACTCGATTGGGACAGGGTACGAGACCCAGTACTTC.

There are many counts of this clone. CDR3 DNA: TGTGCCAGCAGCTTGGCTTTGAGGAGCTATAATTCACCCCTCCACTTT. It is translated as CASSLALRSYNSPLHF. The V call is TRBV5-5, the J call TRBJ1-6; D uncertain. In germline, CDR1 is SGHKS, CDR2 YYEKEE (reference sequence). The length of the CDR3 is 16 residues. The germline V and J ends were trimmed by 0 bases and 3 bases, with 10 bases remaining between them. Supplemented by reference TRBV5-5 and TRBJ1-6, the full variable domain reads DAGVTQSPTHLIKTRGQQVTLRCSPISGHKSVSWYQQVLGQGPQFIFQYYEKEERGRGNFPDRFSARQFPNYSSELNVNALLLGDSALYLCASSLALRSYNSPLHFGNGTRLTVT.

This clone was counted once. The chain recombines TRBV5-1 with TRBJ2-4; 11 positions agree with TRBD2. CDR3 size: 14 residues. V shed 4 bases, J shed 5 bases, and the junction held 2 bases outside the gene matches. Germline CDR1 SGHRS, CDR2 YFSETQ. CDR3 residues: CASSILAGENIQYF. For the CDR3, the DNA is TGCGCCAGCAGCATACTAGCGGGGGAAAACATTCAGTACTTC.

This clone was counted a few times. This chain uses TRBV20-1 with TRBJ1-1, with TRBD1 as a possible D gene (6 bases). The length of the CDR3 is 15 residues. CDR1 and CDR2 (germline): DFQATT, SNEGSKA (reference sequence). Trimming took 3 bases from V and 5 from J, leaving 19 bases between them. The CDR3 sequence is CSASRQVRGGTEAFF. In DNA form, the CDR3 reads TGCAGTGCTAGTCGACAGGTCAGAGGGGGAACTGAAGCTTTCTTT.

The V and J genes are TRBV19 and TRBJ2-1, with 10 bases matching TRBD1. V dropped 3 bases and J dropped 2; count of bases not matched to a gene: 7. Germline CDR1 reads LNHDA; CDR2 reads SQIVND (reference sequence). CDR3 length: 17 residues. As DNA, the CDR3 is TGTGCCAGTAGTATCTATACCGGGACAGGGGCCTACAATGAGCAGTTCTTC. Translating gives CASSIYTGTGAYNEQFF.

The V gene is TRBV6-5, the J gene TRBJ1-4; D perhaps matches TRBD1 (5 bases). The CDR3 has 13 residues. Trimming removed 6 bases at V and 7 bases at J, with 12 bases between. Germline values: CDR1 MNHEY, CDR2 SVGAGI. CDR3 region: CASSVGRGEKLFF. The CDR3 DNA reads as TGTGCCAGCAGCGTAGGAAGGGGTGAAAAACTGTTTTTT.

The V call is TRBV7-2, the J call TRBJ1-3; 8 bases are a match to TRBD1. CDR3 size: 14 residues. J gave up 2 bases and V 5 bases, and 2 bases lay outside the gene matches. The V gene's germline CDR1 is SGHTA and CDR2 FQGNSA. CDR3 region: CASSRRGPGNTIYF. The CDR3 DNA sequence: TGTGCCAGCAGCCGCAGGGGGCCTGGAAACACCATATATTTT.